This T cell receptor beta chain is drawn from a study of post-analysis software for immune sequencing data. For the study at large: Recorded subtypes: relapsing-remitting, secondary progressive, progressive-relapsing; some patients unannotated. Findings and limits, study-wide: Same-batch samples co-clustered strongly by F measure. Five or six TRBV segments were more frequent in patients than controls; TRBV5-6, TRBV5-1 and TRBV20-1 belonged to this group. There was significantly lower normalized Chao1 diversity in multiple sclerosis patients than in controls.

Included in the TCR beta cDNA libraries were unique molecular identifiers. The authors obtained roughly 550,000 cDNA molecules from approximately 1 to 10 million T cells. From the PCR reads, TCRdb called clonotypes with MiXCR, one entry per CDR3 protein. The sample shows roughly 800,000 distinct CDR3 sequences, 25% to 30% of them seen only once. Trimming cost V 4 bases and J 12 bases, with 18 bases left between them. The CDR3 runs to 13 residues. Germline loops: CDR1 LGHNA, CDR2 YSLEER. This clonotype was counted ten times or more. The antigen is unknown. Sequences were obtained from blood. This TCR derives from a girl aged 5-17 years with multiple sclerosis. V gene TRBV4-3 combines with J gene TRBJ2-5; D possibly corresponds to TRBD1 (6 bases). CDR3 sequence: CASSRRDTRREYF. The CDR3, as DNA: TGCGCCAGCAGCCGCAGGGACACCCGACGCGAGTACTTC.